This is a list of T cell receptor beta chains from one sample in a study of shared clonotypes between healthy human individuals. Assay: immunoSEQ multiplex PCR; the TCRdb copy retains only in-frame clones and omits some. The sample has some 2.1 million clones, just under 95% seen once. Specimen: naive CD8+ T cells from PBMCs. The receptors originated from a man younger than 35 in good health. Some clones in this sample may be carry-over from other donors' samples. CDR3s include the opening cysteine and the closing phenylalanine or tryptophan. Each record gives: V gene, J gene, CDR3 protein.

v_gene: TRBV30
j_gene: TRBJ1-5
CDR3aa: CAWSAGTEGNQPQHF

v_gene: TRBV9
j_gene: TRBJ2-2
CDR3aa: CASSDPHSGVPGELFF

v_gene: TRBV21-1
j_gene: TRBJ1-1
CDR3aa: CASSKEDTEWTEAFF

v_gene: TRBV9
j_gene: TRBJ2-3
CDR3aa: CASSVLRESTDTQYF

v_gene: TRBV6-8
j_gene: TRBJ1-1
CDR3aa: CASSYRDSARLKNTEAFF

v_gene: TRBV9
j_gene: TRBJ2-1
CDR3aa: CASSEGLAGVFNEQFF

v_gene: TRBV14
j_gene: TRBJ2-7
CDR3aa: CASSQDVGLGYEQYF

v_gene: TRBV19
j_gene: TRBJ2-7
CDR3aa: CASSEGTGVHEQYF

v_gene: TRBV11-3
j_gene: TRBJ2-7
CDR3aa: CASSPGTGGPPWEQYF

v_gene: TRBV19
j_gene: TRBJ1-1
CDR3aa: CASSITGDLTEAFF

v_gene: TRBV29-1
j_gene: TRBJ2-1
CDR3aa: CSVTEIGEQFF

v_gene: TRBV7-9
j_gene: TRBJ2-1
CDR3aa: CASSSSAPTPSSYNEQFF

v_gene: TRBV7-9
j_gene: TRBJ2-7
CDR3aa: CASSSRDSHYEQYF

v_gene: TRBV7-9
j_gene: TRBJ2-2
CDR3aa: CASSLRGAKGGELFF

v_gene: TRBV25-1
j_gene: TRBJ1-4
CDR3aa: CASSEAPMGEHEKLFF

v_gene: TRBV7-9
j_gene: TRBJ2-3
CDR3aa: CASSSSAGGPRDTQYF

v_gene: TRBV5-1
j_gene: TRBJ2-7
CDR3aa: CASSLARLAGVYEQYF

v_gene: TRBV4-2
j_gene: TRBJ1-5
CDR3aa: CASSLSGTYSKPQHF

v_gene: TRBV19
j_gene: TRBJ2-3
CDR3aa: CASSIRLAATDTQYF

v_gene: TRBV27
j_gene: TRBJ1-1
CDR3aa: CASSSPLGAFF

v_gene: TRBV27
j_gene: TRBJ2-1
CDR3aa: CASSFWQEGRNEQFF

v_gene: TRBV6-5
j_gene: TRBJ1-2
CDR3aa: CASSYSLDANYGYTF

v_gene: TRBV7-8
j_gene: TRBJ1-3
CDR3aa: CASSLGPGLGLDGNTIYF

v_gene: TRBV5-1
j_gene: TRBJ2-1
CDR3aa: CASSRLAGGLNEQFF

v_gene: TRBV5-6
j_gene: TRBJ1-1
CDR3aa: CASSFMGTVAFF

v_gene: TRBV5-1
j_gene: TRBJ1-1
CDR3aa: CASSLAMGAVTTEAFF

v_gene: TRBV28
j_gene: TRBJ1-1
CDR3aa: CASRADRGPEAFF

v_gene: TRBV27
j_gene: TRBJ2-7
CDR3aa: CASSSLRDRGFHEQYF

v_gene: TRBV6-5
j_gene: TRBJ1-1
CDR3aa: CASSYLTGYTEAFF

v_gene: TRBV7-2
j_gene: TRBJ2-1
CDR3aa: CASRDWSSYNEQFF

v_gene: TRBV5-1
j_gene: TRBJ1-4
CDR3aa: CASSSGAPEEKLFF